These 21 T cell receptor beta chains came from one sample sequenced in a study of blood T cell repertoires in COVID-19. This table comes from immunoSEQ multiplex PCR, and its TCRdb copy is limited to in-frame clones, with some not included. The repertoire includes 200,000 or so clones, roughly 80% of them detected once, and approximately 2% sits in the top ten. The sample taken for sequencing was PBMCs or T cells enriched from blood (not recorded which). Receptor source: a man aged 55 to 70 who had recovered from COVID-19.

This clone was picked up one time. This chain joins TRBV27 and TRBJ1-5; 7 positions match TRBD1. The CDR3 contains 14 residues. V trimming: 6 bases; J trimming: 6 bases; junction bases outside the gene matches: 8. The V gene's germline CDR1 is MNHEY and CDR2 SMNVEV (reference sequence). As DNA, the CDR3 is TGTGCCAGCAGACCAAACAGGGGTGGTCAGCCCCAGCATTTT. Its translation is CASRPNRGGQPQHF.

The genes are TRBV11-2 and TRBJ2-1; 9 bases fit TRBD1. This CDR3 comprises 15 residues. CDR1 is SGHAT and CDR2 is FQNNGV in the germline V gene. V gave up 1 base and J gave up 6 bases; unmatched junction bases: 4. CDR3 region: CASSLVTGQGNEQFF. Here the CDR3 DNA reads TGTGCCAGCAGCTTAGTTACGGGACAGGGCAATGAGCAGTTCTTC.

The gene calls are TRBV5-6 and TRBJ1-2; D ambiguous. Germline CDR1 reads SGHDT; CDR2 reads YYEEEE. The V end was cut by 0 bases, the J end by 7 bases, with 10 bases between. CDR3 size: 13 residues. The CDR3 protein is CASSLEEIRGYTF. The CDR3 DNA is TGTGCCAGCAGCTTGGAGGAGATCCGTGGCTACACCTTC. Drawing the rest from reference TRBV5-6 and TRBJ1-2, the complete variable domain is DAGVTQSPTHLIKTRGQQVTLRCSPKSGHDTVSWYQQALGQGPQFIFQYYEEEERQRGNFPDRFSGHQFPNYSSELNVNALLLGDSALYLCASSLEEIRGYTFGSGTRLTVV.

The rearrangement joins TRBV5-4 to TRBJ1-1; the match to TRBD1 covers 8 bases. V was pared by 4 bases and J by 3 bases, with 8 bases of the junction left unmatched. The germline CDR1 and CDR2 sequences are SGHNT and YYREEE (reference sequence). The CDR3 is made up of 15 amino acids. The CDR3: CASSGAEGQDTEAFF. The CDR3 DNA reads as TGTGCCAGCAGCGGAGCAGAGGGACAGGACACTGAAGCTTTCTTT.

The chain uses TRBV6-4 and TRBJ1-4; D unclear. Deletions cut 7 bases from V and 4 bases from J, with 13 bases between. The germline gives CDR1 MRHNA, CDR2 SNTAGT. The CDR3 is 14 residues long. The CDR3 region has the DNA TGTGCCAGCATTAGGTTACAGAATAATGAAAAACTGTTTTTT. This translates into CASIRLQNNEKLFF.

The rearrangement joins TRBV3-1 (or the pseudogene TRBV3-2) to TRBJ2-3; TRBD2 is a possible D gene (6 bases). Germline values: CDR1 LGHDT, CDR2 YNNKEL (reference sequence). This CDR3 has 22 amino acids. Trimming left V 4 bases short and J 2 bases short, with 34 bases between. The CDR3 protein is CASSLRPSLPDAGREYTDTQYF. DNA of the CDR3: TGTGCCAGCAGCCTTAGACCAAGTTTACCTGACGCGGGACGAGAGTACACAGATACGCAGTATTTT.

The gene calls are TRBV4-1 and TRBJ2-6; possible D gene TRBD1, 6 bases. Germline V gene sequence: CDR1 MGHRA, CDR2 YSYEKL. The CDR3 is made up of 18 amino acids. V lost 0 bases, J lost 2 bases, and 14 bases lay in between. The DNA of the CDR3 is TGCGCCAGCAGCCAAGAACAGGGCCCCCTGGCTGGGGCCAACGTCCTGACTTTC. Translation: CASSQEQGPLAGANVLTF.

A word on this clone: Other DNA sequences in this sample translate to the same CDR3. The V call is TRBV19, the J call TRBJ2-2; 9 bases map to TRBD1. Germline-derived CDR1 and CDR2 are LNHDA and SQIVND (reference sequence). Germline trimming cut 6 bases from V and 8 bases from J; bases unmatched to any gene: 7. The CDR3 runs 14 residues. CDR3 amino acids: CASRPGQGVGELFF. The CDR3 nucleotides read TGTGCCAGTAGACCGGGACAGGGTGTGGGGGAGCTGTTTTTT.

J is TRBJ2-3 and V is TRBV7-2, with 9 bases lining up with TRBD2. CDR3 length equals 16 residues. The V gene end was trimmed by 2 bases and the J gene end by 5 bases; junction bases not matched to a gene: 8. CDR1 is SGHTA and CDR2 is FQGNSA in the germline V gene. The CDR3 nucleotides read TGTGCCAGCAGCTTAATTGGGCTAGCGGGACGAGATACGCAGTATTTT. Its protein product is CASSLIGLAGRDTQYF.

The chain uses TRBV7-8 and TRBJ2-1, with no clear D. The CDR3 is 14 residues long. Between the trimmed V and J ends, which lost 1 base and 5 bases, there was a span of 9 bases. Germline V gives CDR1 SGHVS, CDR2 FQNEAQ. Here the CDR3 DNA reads TGTGCCAGCAGCTTAGATAATTTCCACAATGAGCAGTTCTTC. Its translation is CASSLDNFHNEQFF.

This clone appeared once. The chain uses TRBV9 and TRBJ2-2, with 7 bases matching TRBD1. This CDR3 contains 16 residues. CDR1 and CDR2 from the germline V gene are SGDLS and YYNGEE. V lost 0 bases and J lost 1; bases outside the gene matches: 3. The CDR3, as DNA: TGTGCCAGCAGCGTAGGCTGGACAGGGAACACCGGGGAGCTGTTTTTT. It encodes CASSVGWTGNTGELFF.

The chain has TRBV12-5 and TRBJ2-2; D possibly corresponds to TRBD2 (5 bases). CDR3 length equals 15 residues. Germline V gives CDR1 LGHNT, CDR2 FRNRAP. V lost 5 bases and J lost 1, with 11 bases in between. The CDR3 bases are TGTGCTAGTGGTCCCCGGAGGCGGAACACCGGGGAGCTGTTTTTT. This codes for CASGPRRRNTGELFF. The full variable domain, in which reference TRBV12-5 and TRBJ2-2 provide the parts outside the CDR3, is DARVTQTPRHKVTEMGQEVTMRCQPILGHNTVFWYRQTMMQGLELLAYFRNRAPLDDSGMPKDRFSAEMPDATLATLKIQPSEPRDSAVYFCASGPRRRNTGELFFGEGSRLTVL.

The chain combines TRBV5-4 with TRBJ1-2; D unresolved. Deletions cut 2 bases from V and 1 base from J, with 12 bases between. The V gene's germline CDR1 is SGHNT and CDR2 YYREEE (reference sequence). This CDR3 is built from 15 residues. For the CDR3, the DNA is TGTGCCAGCAGCTTCGACAAGAGCCTTAACTATGGCTACACCTTC. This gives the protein CASSFDKSLNYGYTF.

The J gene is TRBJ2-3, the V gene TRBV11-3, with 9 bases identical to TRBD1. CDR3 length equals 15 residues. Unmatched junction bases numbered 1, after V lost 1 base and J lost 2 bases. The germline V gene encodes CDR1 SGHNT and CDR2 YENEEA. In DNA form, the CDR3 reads TGTGCCAGCAGCTTAGGGACAGGGGTCACAGATACGCAGTATTTT. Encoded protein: CASSLGTGVTDTQYF. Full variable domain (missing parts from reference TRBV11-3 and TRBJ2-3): EAGVVQSPRYKIIEKKQPVAFWCNPISGHNTLYWYLQNLGQGPELLIRYENEEAVDDSQLPKDRFSAERLKGVDSTLKIQPAELGDSAVYLCASSLGTGVTDTQYFGPGTRLTVL.

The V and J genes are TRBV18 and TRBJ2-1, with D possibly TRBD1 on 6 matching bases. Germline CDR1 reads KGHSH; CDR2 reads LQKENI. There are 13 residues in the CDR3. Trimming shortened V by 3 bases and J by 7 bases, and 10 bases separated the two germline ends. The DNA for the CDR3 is TGTGCCAGCTCACCGATCCAGGGGAATGAGCAGTTCTTC. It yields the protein CASSPIQGNEQFF.

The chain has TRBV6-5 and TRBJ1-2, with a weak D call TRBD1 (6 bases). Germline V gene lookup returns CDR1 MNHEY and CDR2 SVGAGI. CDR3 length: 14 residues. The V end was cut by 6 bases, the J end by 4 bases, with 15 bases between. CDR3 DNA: TGTGCCAGCAGCCTAGGACAGTCGATCTATGGCTACACCTTC. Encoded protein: CASSLGQSIYGYTF.

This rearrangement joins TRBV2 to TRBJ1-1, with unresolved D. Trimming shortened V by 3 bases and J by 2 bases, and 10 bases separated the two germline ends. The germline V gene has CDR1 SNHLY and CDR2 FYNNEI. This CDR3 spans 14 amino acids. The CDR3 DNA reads TGTGCCAGCAGTGATCCCACAGTTAACACTGAAGCTTTCTTT. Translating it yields CASSDPTVNTEAFF.

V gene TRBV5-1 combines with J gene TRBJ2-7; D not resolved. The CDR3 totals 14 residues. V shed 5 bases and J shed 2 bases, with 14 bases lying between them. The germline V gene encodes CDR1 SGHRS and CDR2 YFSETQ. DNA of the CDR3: TGCGCCAGCAGTATAGTTGCGGCCCCCTACGAGCAGTACTTC. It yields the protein CASSIVAAPYEQYF.

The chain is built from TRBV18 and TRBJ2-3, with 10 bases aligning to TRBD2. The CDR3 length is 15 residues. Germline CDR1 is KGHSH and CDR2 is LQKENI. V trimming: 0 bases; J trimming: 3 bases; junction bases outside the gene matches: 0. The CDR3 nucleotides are TGTGCCAGCTCACCACCTAGCGGGGGGACAGATACGCAGTATTTT. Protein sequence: CASSPPSGGTDTQYF.

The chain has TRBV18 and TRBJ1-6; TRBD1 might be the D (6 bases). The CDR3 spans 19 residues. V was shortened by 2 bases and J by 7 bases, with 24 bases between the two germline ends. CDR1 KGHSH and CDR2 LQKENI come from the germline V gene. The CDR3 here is CASSPELVRKGDENSPLHF. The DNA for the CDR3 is TGTGCCAGCTCACCAGAACTAGTCCGTAAGGGGGATGAAAATTCACCCCTCCACTTT.

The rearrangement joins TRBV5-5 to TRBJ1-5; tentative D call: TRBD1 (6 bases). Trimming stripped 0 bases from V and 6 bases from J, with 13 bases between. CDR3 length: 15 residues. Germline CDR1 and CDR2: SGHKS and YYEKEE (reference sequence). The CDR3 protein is CASSLAGDTGQPQHF. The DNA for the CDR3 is TGTGCCAGCAGCTTGGCCGGGGACACGGGTCAGCCCCAGCATTTT.